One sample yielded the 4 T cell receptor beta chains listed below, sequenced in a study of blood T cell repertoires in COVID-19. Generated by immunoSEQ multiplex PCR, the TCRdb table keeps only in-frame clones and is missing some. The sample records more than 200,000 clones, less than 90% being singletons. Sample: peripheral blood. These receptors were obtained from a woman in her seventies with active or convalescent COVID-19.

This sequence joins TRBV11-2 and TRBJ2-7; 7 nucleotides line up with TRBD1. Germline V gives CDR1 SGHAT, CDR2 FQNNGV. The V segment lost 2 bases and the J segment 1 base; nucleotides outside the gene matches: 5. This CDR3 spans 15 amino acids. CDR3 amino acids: CASSLLTGQSYEQYF. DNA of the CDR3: TGTGCCAGCAGCTTACTCACGGGACAGTCCTACGAGCAGTACTTC.

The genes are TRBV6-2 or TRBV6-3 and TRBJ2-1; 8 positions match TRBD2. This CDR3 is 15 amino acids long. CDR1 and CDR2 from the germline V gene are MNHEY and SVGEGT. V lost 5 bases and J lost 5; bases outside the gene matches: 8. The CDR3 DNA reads TGTGCCAGCAGTCAAAGGGTAGCGGGACACAATGAGCAGTTCTTC. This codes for CASSQRVAGHNEQFF.

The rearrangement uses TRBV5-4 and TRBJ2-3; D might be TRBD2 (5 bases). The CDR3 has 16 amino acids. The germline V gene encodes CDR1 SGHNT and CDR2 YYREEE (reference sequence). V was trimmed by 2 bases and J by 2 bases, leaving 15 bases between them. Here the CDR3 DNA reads TGTGCCAGCAGCTTTACGTTCTCGGGAAACACAGATACGCAGTATTTT. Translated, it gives CASSFTFSGNTDTQYF.

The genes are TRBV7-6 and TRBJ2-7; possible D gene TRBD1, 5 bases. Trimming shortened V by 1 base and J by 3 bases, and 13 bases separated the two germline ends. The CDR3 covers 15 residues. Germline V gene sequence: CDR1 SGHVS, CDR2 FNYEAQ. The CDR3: CASSLGQPPLYEQYF. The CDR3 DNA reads TGTGCCAGCAGCTTAGGACAGCCTCCTCTCTACGAGCAGTACTTC.